A single sample is the source of the 27 T cell receptor beta chains below, sequenced in a study of type 1 and type 2 diabetes patients. Amplification started from genomic DNA. The TCR beta CDR3 region was amplified using 30 forward and 13 reverse primers. MiXCR, applied by TCRdb to the multiplex PCR reads, yields one record per CDR3 protein. The sample contains 250,000 or so distinct CDR3 sequences, around 47% of which appear only once. Sequencing was carried out using peripheral blood mononuclear cells (PBMCs). These receptors were taken from a man aged 18 to 30 with type 2 diabetes.

The rearrangement uses TRBV5-1 and TRBJ1-1; possible D gene TRBD1, 5 bases. CDR1 is SGHRS and CDR2 is YFSETQ in the germline V gene. The CDR3 consists of 15 residues. V dropped 5 bases and J dropped 3 bases, with 17 bases sitting between them. The CDR3 region is CASRRGGTTDTEAFF. The DNA of the CDR3 is TGCGCCAGCAGGCGGGGGGGTACGACAGACACTGAAGCTTTCTTT.

The V call is TRBV6-1, the J call TRBJ2-7; D remains unclear. Germline V gene data show CDR1 as MNHNS and CDR2 as SASEGT. CDR3 length equals 12 residues. The ends were cut back, 4 bases at V and 5 bases at J, with 9 bases in the middle. The CDR3 DNA follows: TGTGCCAGCAGTGGGTTGGCGGACGAGCAGTACTTC. It encodes CASSGLADEQYF.

The V and J genes are TRBV20-1 and TRBJ2-7, with 14 bases matching TRBD2. The CDR3 is made up of 15 amino acids. The V segment lost 4 bases and the J segment 3 bases; nucleotides outside the gene matches: 5. Germline V gene sequence: CDR1 DFQATT, CDR2 SNEGSKA (reference sequence). This CDR3 reads CSATGLAGGHYEQYF. CDR3 nucleotide sequence: TGCAGTGCTACCGGACTAGCGGGAGGTCACTACGAGCAGTACTTC.

The chain couples TRBV20-1 to TRBJ1-1; unclear D gene. The CDR3 sequence is 15 residues long. Deletions cut 0 bases from V and 1 base from J, with 12 bases between. From germline, CDR1 is DFQATT and CDR2 SNEGSKA (reference sequence). Written as DNA, the CDR3 is TGCAGTGCTAGAGACCCCGGGCACTGGAACACTGAAGCTTTCTTT. This translates into CSARDPGHWNTEAFF.

Concerning this clonotype itself: Because the CDR3 is missing its conserved closing phenylalanine or tryptophan, this is likely a read error. The rearrangement uses TRBV2 and TRBJ2-2, with a weak D call TRBD2 (5 bases). Germline V gives CDR1 SNHLY, CDR2 FYNNEI. There are 12 residues in the CDR3. V was clipped by 6 bases and J by 13 bases, with 15 bases between them. CDR3 DNA: TGTGCCAGCAGCTTACAAGGACTGGGGCTGTTTTCT. It yields the protein CASSLQGLGLFS.

The chain links TRBV2 to TRBJ2-1; 9 nucleotides line up with TRBD2. Trimming cost V 5 bases and J 4 bases; bases outside gene matches: 6. The germline CDR1 and CDR2 sequences are SNHLY and FYNNEI. The CDR3 runs 15 residues. CDR3 in DNA: TGTGCCAGCAGTCGAGCTAGCGGGGCGTACAATGAGCAGTTCTTC. Its protein product is CASSRASGAYNEQFF.

The chain carries TRBV28 and TRBJ1-6, with D unclear. V was pared by 6 bases and J by 7 bases, with 13 bases between. The CDR3 is made up of 14 amino acids. Germline CDR1 reads MDHEN; CDR2 reads SYDVKM. DNA for the CDR3: TGTGCCAGCAGACAGCCCCTCGGGAATTCACCCCTCCACTTT. Translating it yields CASRQPLGNSPLHF. Looking up the rest from reference TRBV28 and TRBJ1-6 gives the full variable domain: DVKVTQSSRYLVKRTGEKVFLECVQDMDHENMFWYRQDPGLGLRLIYFSYDVKMKEKGDIPEGYSVSREKKERFSLILESASTNQTSMYLCASRQPLGNSPLHFGNGTRLTVT.

This clonotype was observed a few times. V usage is TRBV28 and J usage is TRBJ2-7, with unresolved D. V lost 3 bases, J lost 5 bases, and 14 bases lay in between. The CDR3 spans 14 residues. From germline, CDR1 is MDHEN and CDR2 SYDVKM. The CDR3 protein is CASSLSRPDDEQYF. The CDR3 nucleotides are TGTGCCAGCAGTTTGAGTAGGCCCGACGACGAGCAGTACTTC.

This clonotype has a handful of counts. The V gene is TRBV10-3, the J gene TRBJ1-1; D ambiguous. Deletions cut 2 bases from V and 2 bases from J, with 6 bases between. Germline V lookup: CDR1 ENHRY, CDR2 SYGVKD. There are 13 residues in the CDR3. CDR3 DNA: TGTGCCATCAGTGAGAACGCAAACACTGAAGCTTTCTTT. This codes for CAISENANTEAFF.

Concerning this clonotype: This could be a read error, since a much larger clone is one nucleotide away. The rearrangement joins TRBV19 to TRBJ1-1; D might be TRBD1 (5 bases). The CDR3 loop spans 12 amino acids. From germline, CDR1 is LNHDA and CDR2 SQIVND (reference sequence). CDR3 loop: CASSRGTTKAFF. CDR3 DNA sequence: TGTGCCAGTAGTAGGGGGACCACTAAAGCTTTCTTT.

The table lists this clonotype with many counts. The chain has TRBV25-1 and TRBJ1-5; D ambiguous. Trimming stripped 4 bases from V and 0 bases from J, with 10 bases between. This CDR3 region has 15 residues. CDR1 is MGHDK and CDR2 is SYGVNS in the germline V gene. The CDR3 protein is CASSGDTYSNQPQHF. The CDR3 DNA follows: TGTGCCAGCAGTGGCGACACGTATAGCAATCAGCCCCAGCATTTT. The whole variable domain, filled in from reference TRBV25-1 and TRBJ1-5, reads EADIYQTPRYLVIGTGKKITLECSQTMGHDKMYWYQQDPGMELHLIHYSYGVNSTEKGDLSSESTVSRIRTEHFPLTLESARPSHTSQYLCASSGDTYSNQPQHFGDGTRLSIL.

This clonotype has just a few counts. V usage is TRBV6-1 and J usage is TRBJ2-3; perhaps TRBD2 as D (5 bases). Germline V gene lookup returns CDR1 MNHNS and CDR2 SASEGT. The ends were cut back, 6 bases at V and 2 bases at J, with 15 bases in the middle. CDR3 size: 15 residues. The CDR3: CASSPSGIHTDTQYF. The CDR3 nucleotides read TGTGCCAGCAGCCCCAGCGGCATTCACACAGATACGCAGTATTTT.

This chain links TRBV6-6 with TRBJ2-7; D perhaps matches TRBD2 (5 bases). Germline loops: CDR1 MNHNY, CDR2 SVGAGI (reference sequence). Trimming removed 6 bases at V and 1 base at J, with 16 bases between. CDR3 size: 15 residues. The DNA of the CDR3 is TGTGCCAGCAGGGCAAACATCAGACTATCCTACGAGCAGTACTTC. Amino acid sequence: CASRANIRLSYEQYF.

V and J are TRBV2 and TRBJ1-1, with TRBD1 identical over 7 bases. CDR1 and CDR2 from the germline V gene are SNHLY and FYNNEI. With V trimmed by 3 bases and J by 3 bases, 13 bases remained unmatched. The CDR3 runs to 17 residues. The CDR3 sequence: CASSDVRGLRSYTEAFF. In DNA, the CDR3 is TGTGCCAGCAGTGATGTGAGGGGGCTACGGAGTTACACTGAAGCTTTCTTT.

This chain joins TRBV19 and TRBJ2-1; TRBD2 aligns across 8 bases. V lost 5 bases, J lost 7 bases, and 10 bases stayed unmatched. CDR3 size: 15 residues. The V gene's germline CDR1 is LNHDA and CDR2 SQIVND (reference sequence). The CDR3 DNA is TGTGCCAGTAGTTTTAGCGGGAAGGGGCGGAATGAGCAGTTCTTC. Translating gives CASSFSGKGRNEQFF. The whole variable domain, filled in from reference TRBV19 and TRBJ2-1, reads DGGITQSPKYLFRKEGQNVTLSCEQNLNHDAMYWYRQDPGQGLRLIYYSQIVNDFQKGDIAEGYSVSREKKESFPLTVTSAQKNPTAFYLCASSFSGKGRNEQFFGPGTRLTVL.

The chain employs TRBV7-3 and TRBJ1-3; D call uncertain. CDR3 length: 14 amino acids. The V and J ends lost 7 bases and 0 bases respectively, with 10 bases between them. CDR1 and CDR2 from the germline V gene are SGHTA and FQGTGA. CDR3 sequence (DNA): TGTGCCAGCAAGGGCGGCGACTCTGGAAACACCATATATTTT. Translating gives CASKGGDSGNTIYF.

The chain has TRBV12-3 or TRBV12-4 and TRBJ2-2, with D perhaps assigned TRBD1 or TRBD2 (6 bases each). The CDR3 extends over 16 amino acids. Trimming cost V 5 bases and J 6 bases, with 19 bases left between them. CDR3: CASSASGALGSGELFF. The DNA for the CDR3 is TGTGCCAGCAGTGCTTCGGGGGCGCTCGGTTCCGGGGAGCTGTTTTTT.

The chain has TRBV28 and TRBJ1-6; D remains ambiguous. V was clipped by 3 bases and J by 0 bases, with 9 bases between them. The CDR3 has 16 amino acids. The germline V gene has CDR1 MDHEN and CDR2 SYDVKM. CDR3 region: CASSFLQISYNSPLHF. DNA of the CDR3: TGTGCCAGCAGTTTTTTACAGATCTCCTATAATTCACCCCTCCACTTT.

This rearrangement joins TRBV29-1 to TRBJ2-1; no clear D. The CDR3 totals 9 residues. Deletions cut 8 bases from V and 10 bases from J, with 9 bases between. Per germline, CDR1 SQVTM and CDR2 ANQGSEA. CDR3 sequence reads: CSFGNEQFF. The CDR3 region has the DNA TGCAGCTTTGGAAACGAGCAGTTCTTC.

DNA of the CDR3: TGTGCCTGGAGTTACGGCGGGGTGAGCACCAATTCACCCCTCCACTTT. Residues: CAWSYGGVSTNSPLHF. The V call is TRBV7-3, the J call TRBJ1-6; D uncertain. The V end was cut by 11 bases, the J end by 7 bases, with 24 bases between. Germline V gene data show CDR1 as SGHTA and CDR2 as FQGTGA. This CDR3 contains 16 residues.

The chain uses TRBV5-1 and TRBJ2-7, with 10 nucleotides matching TRBD1. There are 14 residues in the CDR3. CDR1 is SGHRS and CDR2 is YFSETQ in the germline V gene. With 5 bases clipped from V and 5 bases from J, the junction kept 7 bases outside the gene matches. In DNA form, the CDR3 reads TGCGCCAGCAGTATTGGACAGGGGGACGACGAGCAGTACTTC. This encodes CASSIGQGDDEQYF.

The genes are TRBV12-3 or TRBV12-4 and TRBJ2-7; 10 bases map to TRBD2. Trimming at V came to 5 bases and at J to 4 bases, leaving 8 bases not matched to a gene. The CDR3 extends over 15 amino acids. The CDR3 nucleotides are TGTGCCAGCAGTGCTACTAGCGGGATGGAATACGAGCAGTACTTC. Amino acids: CASSATSGMEYEQYF.

This clonotype was picked up a small number of times. The chain joins TRBV7-3 to TRBJ2-2; D perhaps matches TRBD2 (6 bases). The CDR3 extends over 14 amino acids. V shed 5 bases and J shed 4 bases, with 11 bases lying between them. Germline lookup yields CDR1 SGHTA and CDR2 FQGTGA. The chain's CDR3 is CASSPRGSTGELFF. The CDR3 nucleotides read TGTGCCAGCAGCCCCCGGGGGAGCACCGGGGAGCTGTTTTTT.

Only a few counts were recorded for this clonotype. The rearrangement uses TRBV28 and TRBJ2-7; D is perhaps TRBD1 or TRBD2 (6 bases each). The CDR3 covers 13 residues. V lost 9 bases to trimming and J lost 1 base, with 13 bases between them. Germline V gene sequence: CDR1 MDHEN, CDR2 SYDVKM. CDR3 in DNA: TGTGCCAGTCGGGGGCGGTTTTCCTACGAGCAGTACTTC. This codes for CASRGRFSYEQYF.

This clonotype was detected once. The chain carries TRBV5-4 and TRBJ1-1, with D hard to call. Germline V CDR1 and CDR2: SGHNT, YYREEE (reference sequence). The V end lost 3 bases, the J end lost 1 base, and 10 bases lay between the germline ends. This CDR3 is built from 14 residues. The CDR3 is CASSSRSTNTEAFF. The CDR3 DNA reads as TGTGCCAGCAGCTCTCGGAGCACGAACACTGAAGCTTTCTTT. The entire variable domain, with the rest obtained from reference TRBV5-4 and TRBJ1-1, is as follows: ETGVTQSPTHLIKTRGQQVTLRCSSQSGHNTVSWYQQALGQGPQFIFQYYREEENGRGNFPPRFSGLQFPNYSSELNVNALELDDSALYLCASSSRSTNTEAFFGQGTRLTVV.

V gene TRBV30 combines with J gene TRBJ2-5; 8 bases map to TRBD1. This CDR3 has 14 residues. CDR1 GTSNPN and CDR2 SVGIG come from the germline V gene (reference sequence). With V trimmed by 1 base and J by 4 bases, 5 bases remained unmatched. The CDR3 DNA follows: TGTGCCTGGAGTGAGGACAGGGTGGGAGAGACCCAGTACTTC. Its translation is CAWSEDRVGETQYF.

V gene TRBV7-9 combines with J gene TRBJ1-2; 8 bases match TRBD1. This CDR3 has 13 residues. Germline trimming cut 9 bases from V and 2 bases from J; bases unmatched to any gene: 5. Germline values: CDR1 SEHNR, CDR2 FQNEAQ (reference sequence). In nucleotides, the CDR3 is TGTGCCAGAGGGGACAGGAACAACTATGGCTACACCTTC. This sequence encodes CARGDRNNYGYTF.